This T cell receptor (beta chain) was observed in a study of early T cells in non-severe SARS-CoV-2 infection. Study findings and constraints: VDJdb matching favored anti-spike CD8 responses, missing private and CD4 specificities.

With 2 bases clipped from V and 3 bases from J, the junction kept 5 bases outside the gene matches. CDR1 MGHRA and CDR2 YSYEKL come from the germline V gene. The CDR3 consists of 16 residues. One entry per CDR3 protein results from TCRdb running MiXCR on the 5' RACE reads. The table has 70,000 to 75,000 distinct CDR3 sequences, roughly an eighth seen once. Remarks on this clonotype: Its antigen is not identified.

The sequenced sample was whole blood. The TCR comes from an adult who was a healthcare worker with PCR-confirmed SARS-CoV-2 infection or an uninfected control (not recorded which). This chain links TRBV4-1 with TRBJ2-3; 10 nucleotides line up with TRBD1. CDR3: CASSQLTGGMTDTQYF. The CDR3 region has the DNA TGCGCCAGCAGCCAACTGACAGGGGGCATGACAGATACGCAGTATTTT.